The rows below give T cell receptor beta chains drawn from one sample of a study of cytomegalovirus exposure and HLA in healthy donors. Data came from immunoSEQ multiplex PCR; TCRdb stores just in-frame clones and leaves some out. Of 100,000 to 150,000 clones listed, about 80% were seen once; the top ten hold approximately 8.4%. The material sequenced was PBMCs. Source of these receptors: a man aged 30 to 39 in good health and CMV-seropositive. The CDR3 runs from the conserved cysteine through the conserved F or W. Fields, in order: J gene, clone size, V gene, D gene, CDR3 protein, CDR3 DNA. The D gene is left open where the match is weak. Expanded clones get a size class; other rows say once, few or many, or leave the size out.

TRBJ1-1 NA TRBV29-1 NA CSVAMNTEAFF TGCAGCGTGGCCATGAACACTGAAGCTTTCTTT
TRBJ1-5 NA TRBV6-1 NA CASERENSNQPQHF TGTGCCAGCGAGAGAGAAAATAGCAATCAGCCCCAGCATTTT
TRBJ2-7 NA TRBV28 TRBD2 CASRPGLVSSYEQYF TGTGCCAGCAGGCCGGGACTAGTAAGCTCCTACGAGCAGTACTTC
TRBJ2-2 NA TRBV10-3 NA CAISDRGTGELFF TGTGCCATCAGTGACAGGGGCACCGGGGAGCTGTTTTTT
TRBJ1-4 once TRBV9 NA CASSEGGFDEKLFF TGTGCCAGCAGCGAGGGAGGGTTTGATGAAAAACTGTTTTTT
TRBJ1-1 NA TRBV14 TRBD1 CASSLWDRTEAFF TGTGCCAGCAGCCTGTGGGACAGGACTGAAGCTTTCTTT
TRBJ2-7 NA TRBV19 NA CASSPPNRQANFYEQYF TGTGCCAGTAGTCCACCCAACCGGCAGGCCAACTTCTACGAGCAGTACTTC
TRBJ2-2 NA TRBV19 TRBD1 CASSIDGVGQVNTGELFF TGTGCCAGTAGTATAGATGGAGTGGGACAGGTGAACACCGGGGAGCTGTTTTTT
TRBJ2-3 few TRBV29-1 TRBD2 CSVDASGAGDTQYF TGCAGCGTTGACGCTAGCGGGGCGGGGGATACGCAGTATTTT
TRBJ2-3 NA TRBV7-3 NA CASSIHRDADTQYF TGTGCCAGCAGTATTCACAGGGACGCAGATACGCAGTATTTT
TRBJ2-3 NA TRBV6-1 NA CASSAPGTDTQYF TGTGCCAGCAGTGCTCCAGGCACAGATACGCAGTATTTT
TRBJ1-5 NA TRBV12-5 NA CASGSPSHRFSNQPQHF TGTGCTAGTGGTTCACCTTCCCACAGGTTTAGCAATCAGCCCCAGCATTTT
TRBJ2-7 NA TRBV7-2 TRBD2 CASSLSGGAYEQYF TGTGCCAGCAGCTTAAGCGGGGGGGCCTACGAGCAGTACTTC
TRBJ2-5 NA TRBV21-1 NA CASSKEMGREPSKETQYF TGTGCCAGCAGCAAAGAAATGGGTAGGGAGCCCTCTAAAGAGACCCAGTACTTC
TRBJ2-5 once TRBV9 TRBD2 CASSVGRGGFQETQYF TGTGCCAGCAGCGTAGGGCGGGGGGGGTTCCAAGAGACCCAGTACTTC
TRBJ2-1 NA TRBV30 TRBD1 CAWKPWDRDYNEQLF TGTGCCTGGAAACCGTGGGACAGGGATTACAATGAGCAGCTCTTC
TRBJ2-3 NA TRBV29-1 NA CSVEPLARGPTDTQYF TGCAGCGTTGAACCCCTTGCGCGGGGGCCCACAGATACGCAGTATTTT
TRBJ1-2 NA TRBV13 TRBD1 CASSRRYRTGPNYGYTF TGTGCCAGCAGCAGGCGGTATAGGACAGGCCCTAACTATGGCTACACCTTC
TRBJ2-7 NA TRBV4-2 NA CASSQGAGDSYEQYF TGTGCCAGCAGCCAAGGGGCAGGGGACTCCTACGAGCAGTACTTC
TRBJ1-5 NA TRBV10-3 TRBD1 CAISPGQGSSNQPQHF TGTGCCATCAGTCCGGGACAGGGCAGTAGCAATCAGCCCCAGCATTTT
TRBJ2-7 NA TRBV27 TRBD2 CASSPRTRGSYEQYF TGTGCCAGCAGTCCACGGACTAGGGGCTCCTACGAGCAGTACTTC
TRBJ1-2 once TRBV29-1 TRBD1 CSVRQGHGYTF TGCAGCGTTAGACAGGGCCATGGCTACACCTTC
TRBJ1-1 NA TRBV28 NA CASRRGGGAEAFF TGTGCCAGCCGGCGGGGGGGTGGGGCTGAAGCTTTCTTT
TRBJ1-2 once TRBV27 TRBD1 CASSSWTGSNYGYTF TGTGCCAGCAGTAGCTGGACAGGATCTAACTATGGCTACACCTTC
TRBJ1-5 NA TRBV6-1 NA CASSEPPLGGVRRNQPQHF TGTGCCAGCAGTGAACCCCCACTGGGGGGGGTCCGCCGCAATCAGCCCCAGCATTTT
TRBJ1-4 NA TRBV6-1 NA CASSEGTERKLFF TGTGCCAGCAGTGAGGGCACGGAAAGAAAACTGTTTTTT
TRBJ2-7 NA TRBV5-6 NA CASSFIDRTSYEQYF TGTGCCAGCAGCTTTATCGACAGGACCTCCTACGAGCAGTACTTC
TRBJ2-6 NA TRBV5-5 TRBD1 CASSRAGTGSAGANVLTF TGTGCCAGCAGCAGGGCCGGGACAGGGTCAGCTGGGGCCAACGTCCTGACTTTC
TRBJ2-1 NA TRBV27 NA CASSFGGGLYNEQFF TGTGCCAGCAGTTTTGGAGGGGGCCTTTACAATGAGCAGTTCTTC
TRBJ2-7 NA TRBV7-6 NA CASSPFGGVNYEQYF TGTGCCAGCAGCCCATTTGGCGGGGTTAACTACGAGCAGTACTTC
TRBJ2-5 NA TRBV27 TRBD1 CASSYIAGGETQYF TGTGCCAGCAGTTATATAGCAGGGGGAGAGACCCAGTACTTC
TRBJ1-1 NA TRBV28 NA CASKQGLNTEAFF TGTGCCAGCAAGCAGGGCTTGAACACTGAAGCTTTCTTT
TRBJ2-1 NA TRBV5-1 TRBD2 CASTIGGSSYNEQFF TGCGCCAGCACGATCGGCGGGAGCTCCTACAATGAGCAGTTCTTC
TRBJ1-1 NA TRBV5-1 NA CASSLQGSNTEAFF TGCGCCAGCAGCTTGCAGGGTTCCAACACTGAAGCTTTCTTT
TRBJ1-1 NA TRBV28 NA CASSSRLEGVSTEAFF TGTGCCAGCAGTTCTCGGCTAGAGGGAGTGAGCACTGAAGCTTTCTTT
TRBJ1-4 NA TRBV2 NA CASGREKLFF TGTGCCAGCGGGCGAGAAAAACTGTTTTTT
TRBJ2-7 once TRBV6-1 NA CASSEAAAYEQYF TGTGCCAGCAGTGAGGCGGCGGCATACGAGCAGTACTTC
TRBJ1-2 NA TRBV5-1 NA CASSFDPGRKSNYGYTF TGCGCCAGCAGCTTCGACCCGGGGAGAAAGTCTAACTATGGCTACACCTTC
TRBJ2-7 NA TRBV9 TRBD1 CASSPGQGVNEQYF TGTGCCAGCAGTCCGGGACAGGGTGTTAACGAGCAGTACTTC
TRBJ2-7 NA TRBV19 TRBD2 CASRMTSHYEQYF TGTGCCAGTAGGATGACTAGCCACTACGAGCAGTACTTC
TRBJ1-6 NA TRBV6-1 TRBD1 CASSKPGTGSNPLHF TGTGCCAGCAGTAAGCCCGGGACAGGGAGCAATCCCCTCCACTTT
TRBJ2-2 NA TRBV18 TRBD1 CASSPPGQGVLAGELFF TGTGCCAGCTCACCACCGGGACAGGGGGTTCTCGCCGGGGAGCTGTTTTTT
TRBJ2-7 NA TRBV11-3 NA CASSLGGSSYEQYF TGTGCCAGCAGCTTAGGGGGCTCCTCCTACGAGCAGTACTTC
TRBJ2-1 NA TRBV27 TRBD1 CASSVGPGTGVHNEQFF TGTGCCAGCAGTGTGGGCCCTGGGACAGGGGTACACAATGAGCAGTTCTTC
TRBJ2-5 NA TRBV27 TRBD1 CATAPASGGQETQYF TGTGCCACAGCGCCCGCTTCAGGGGGCCAAGAGACCCAGTACTTC
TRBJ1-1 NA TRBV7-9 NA CASSPPGRTEAFF TGTGCCAGCAGCCCTCCAGGGCGCACTGAAGCTTTCTTT
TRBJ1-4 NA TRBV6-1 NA CASSDVPGGKVGEKLFF TGTGCCAGCAGTGATGTCCCGGGGGGAAAGGTTGGTGAAAAACTGTTTTTT
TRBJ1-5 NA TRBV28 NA CASSWGLNQPQHF TGTGCCAGCAGTTGGGGCTTGAATCAGCCCCAGCATTTT
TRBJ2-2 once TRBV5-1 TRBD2 CASSSPLAGEAHTGELFF TGCGCCAGCAGCTCCCCCCTAGCGGGGGAAGCACACACCGGGGAGCTGTTTTTT
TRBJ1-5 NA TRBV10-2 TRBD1 CASTRTGDSNQPQHF TGCGCCAGCACCAGAACAGGGGATAGCAATCAGCCCCAGCATTTT
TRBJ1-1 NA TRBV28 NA CASSQGQNTEAFF TGTGCCAGCAGCCAGGGACAGAACACTGAAGCTTTCTTT
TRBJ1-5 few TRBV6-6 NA CASTSWGVQPQHF TGTGCCAGCACCTCGTGGGGGGTTCAGCCCCAGCATTTT
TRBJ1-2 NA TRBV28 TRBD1 CASSSRGRTGGQYGYTF TGTGCCAGCAGTTCCCGGGGAAGGACAGGGGGCCAATATGGCTACACCTTC
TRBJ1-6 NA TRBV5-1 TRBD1 CASSQFPIRMTGGNSPLHF TGCGCCAGCAGCCAGTTTCCAATCAGAATGACAGGGGGCAATTCACCCCTCCACTTT
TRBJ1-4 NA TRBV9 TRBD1 CASSGGQGAGPNEKLFF TGTGCCAGCAGCGGAGGACAGGGGGCCGGCCCGAATGAAAAACTGTTTTTT
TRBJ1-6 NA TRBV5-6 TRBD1 CASSPGTGAYNSPLHF TGTGCCAGCAGCCCCGGGACAGGGGCCTATAATTCACCCCTCCACTTT
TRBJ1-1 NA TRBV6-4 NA CASSDPGTEAFF TGTGCCAGCAGTGATCCCGGCACTGAAGCTTTCTTT
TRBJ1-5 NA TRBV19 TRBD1 CASSILVLPGGRGRPQHF TGTGCCAGTAGTATTTTAGTGCTGCCTGGGGGTAGGGGGCGGCCCCAGCATTTT